This T cell receptor beta chain was sequenced during a study of early T cells in non-severe SARS-CoV-2 infection. Study background: The input, bulk RNA from unsorted whole blood, was sequenced, and chains were unpaired.

Via MiXCR, TCRdb re-called the 5' RACE reads, giving one row per CDR3 protein. Counted here are about 99,000 distinct CDR3 sequences, 16% occurring once; the ten biggest clones make up 0.95% to 1.5%. The CDR3 is 12 residues long. J was trimmed by 9 bases and V by 4 bases; bases with no gene match: 4. Germline V gene data show CDR1 as SGDLS and CDR2 as YYNGEE. This clonotype came up a few times. The sample was whole blood. This clonotype was obtained from an adult who was a healthcare worker with PCR-confirmed SARS-CoV-2 infection or an uninfected control (not recorded which). J is TRBJ2-4 and V is TRBV9; 7 positions agree with TRBD1. DNA for the CDR3: TGTGCCAGCAGCTCGTACAGGGGCATTCAGTACTTC. This sequence encodes CASSSYRGIQYF.